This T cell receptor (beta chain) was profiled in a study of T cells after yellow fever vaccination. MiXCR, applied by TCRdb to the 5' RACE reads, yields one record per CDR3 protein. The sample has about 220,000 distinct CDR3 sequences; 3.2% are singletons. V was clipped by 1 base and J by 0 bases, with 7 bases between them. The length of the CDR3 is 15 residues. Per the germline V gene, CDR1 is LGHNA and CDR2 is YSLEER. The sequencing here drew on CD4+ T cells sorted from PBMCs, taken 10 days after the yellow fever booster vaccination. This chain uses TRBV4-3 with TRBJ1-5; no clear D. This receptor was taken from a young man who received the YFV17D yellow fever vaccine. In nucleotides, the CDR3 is TGCGCCAGCAGCCAAGGGCATTCTAGCAATCAGCCCCAGCATTTT. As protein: CASSQGHSSNQPQHF.